The 15 T cell receptor beta chains in this list originate from one sample, sequenced in a study of OX40 agonist ivuxolimab in advanced cancers. Repertoires were generated with immunoSEQ multiplex PCR, while TCRdb's copy carries only in-frame clones and drops some. There are fewer than 50,000 clones in the sample; over 75% occur only once, and 2.6% lies in the top ten. The input for sequencing was CD4+ or CD8+ T cells sorted from blood, taken in a trial of the OX40 agonist ivuxolimab. These receptors were taken from an adult with an advanced solid tumor such as melanoma, head and neck, liver or kidney cancer.

The chain carries TRBV7-2 and TRBJ2-1; the match to TRBD2 covers 8 bases. The V and J ends lost 5 bases and 4 bases, in that order; junction bases with no gene match: 16. CDR3 length: 18 residues. Germline V gene data show CDR1 as SGHTA and CDR2 as FQGNSA. CDR3 amino acids: CASSPPTSARGGYNEQFF. The CDR3 DNA reads TGTGCCAGCAGCCCCCCGACTAGCGCCCGAGGGGGTTACAATGAGCAGTTCTTC.

This clone was seen only once. The V gene is TRBV5-4, the J gene TRBJ2-6; no definite D call. Trimming left V 4 bases short and J 1 base short, with 9 bases between. The germline CDR1 and CDR2 sequences are SGHNT and YYREEE (reference sequence). The CDR3 runs 15 residues. The CDR3 bases are TGTGCCAGCAGCATAGACCTTTCTGGGGCCAACGTCCTGACTTTC. This gives the protein CASSIDLSGANVLTF.

The CDR3 DNA reads as TGTGCCAGCAGCCTGTTCTACCAGGGGGGCGGATACGAGCAGTACTTC. It codes for CASSLFYQGGGYEQYF. The genes are TRBV5-4 and TRBJ2-7, with TRBD1 as a possible D gene (7 bases). V was pared by 4 bases and J by 4 bases, with 21 bases between. Germline V gene data show CDR1 as SGHNT and CDR2 as YYREEE (reference sequence). The CDR3 spans 16 residues.

This chain links TRBV5-6 with TRBJ2-3, with 15 positions matching TRBD2. This CDR3 comprises 17 residues. Germline V CDR1 and CDR2: SGHDT, YYEEEE. V trimming: 4 bases; J trimming: 5 bases; junction bases outside the gene matches: 8. CDR3: CASSAGLAGGPGDTQYF. CDR3 coding DNA: TGTGCCAGCAGCGCAGGACTAGCGGGAGGGCCGGGAGATACGCAGTATTTT.

The CDR3 loop is CATAYEQYV. CDR3 coding DNA: TGTGCCACCGCATACGAGCAGTACGTC. This sequence joins TRBV9 and TRBJ2-7; D is unresolved. Deletions cut 9 bases from V and 4 bases from J, with 5 bases between. CDR1 is SGDLS and CDR2 is YYNGEE in the germline V gene. This CDR3 has 9 amino acids.

The chain recombines TRBV11-2 with TRBJ2-2, with 7 bases fitting TRBD1. Germline V lookup: CDR1 SGHAT, CDR2 FQNNGV. The CDR3 totals 13 residues. The ends lost 2 bases at V and 15 bases at J; junction bases unmatched: 9. The CDR3 nucleotides read TGTGCCAGCAGCTTAATATGGCCAGGGACAGTGTTTTTT. Its translation is CASSLIWPGTVFF.

This clone appeared once. CDR3 coding DNA: TGCGCCAGCAGGGAGGGAGATGGAAACACCATATATTTT. This gives the protein CASREGDGNTIYF. V is TRBV5-1 and J is TRBJ1-3; D not certain. Germline V CDR1 and CDR2: SGHRS, YFSETQ. The CDR3 is 13 residues long. Trimming left V 5 bases short and J 3 bases short, with 9 bases between.

The V call is TRBV2, the J call TRBJ1-1, with 9 bases aligning to TRBD1. The ends lost 6 bases at V and 1 base at J; junction bases unmatched: 3. Germline CDR1 is SNHLY and CDR2 is FYNNEI. The CDR3 totals 14 residues. CDR3 bases: TGTGCCAGCAGCTTGACAGGGGGGAACACTGAAGCTTTCTTT. This translates into CASSLTGGNTEAFF.

For the CDR3, the DNA is TGTGCCAGCTCCCCCCTAGAGGGTGGCGAGCAGTACGTC. Its protein is CASSPLEGGEQYV. The chain uses TRBV18 and TRBJ2-7; TRBD2 is a possible D gene (5 bases). There are 13 residues in the CDR3. Germline assignment: CDR1 KGHSH and CDR2 LQKENI. V was trimmed by 6 bases and J by 6 bases, leaving 15 bases between them.

The sample holds a few counts of this clone. This chain uses TRBV5-5 with TRBJ1-1, with TRBD1 matching over 9 bases. Germline V gene sequence: CDR1 SGHKS, CDR2 YYEKEE (reference sequence). V shed 1 base, J shed 5 bases, and the junction held 6 bases outside the gene matches. The CDR3 has 15 amino acids. This chain's CDR3 is CASSLTGQGGTEAFF. The CDR3 nucleotides read TGTGCCAGCAGCTTGACGGGACAGGGAGGAACTGAAGCTTTCTTT. The full variable domain, in which reference TRBV5-5 and TRBJ1-1 provide the parts outside the CDR3, is DAGVTQSPTHLIKTRGQQVTLRCSPISGHKSVSWYQQVLGQGPQFIFQYYEKEERGRGNFPDRFSARQFPNYSSELNVNALLLGDSALYLCASSLTGQGGTEAFFGQGTRLTVV.

This clone came up a few times. This sequence joins TRBV4-1 and TRBJ1-2; D is ambiguous. Between the trimmed V and J ends, which lost 5 bases and 6 bases, there was a span of 19 bases. CDR1 is MGHRA and CDR2 is YSYEKL in the germline V gene. The CDR3 totals 15 residues. The CDR3 DNA reads TGCGCCAGCAGCATGGACCAGCCAAGATATAATGGCTACACCTTC. Amino acid sequence: CASSMDQPRYNGYTF.

This clone has just one count. The V gene is TRBV5-1, the J gene TRBJ2-5, with 8 bases lining up with TRBD2. The V gene end was trimmed by 0 bases and the J gene end by 5 bases; junction bases not matched to a gene: 6. Germline V lookup: CDR1 SGHRS, CDR2 YFSETQ. The CDR3 has 15 amino acids. For the CDR3, the DNA is TGCGCCAGCAGCTTGGGGCCGGGAGGGACTGAGACCCAGTACTTC. Amino acids: CASSLGPGGTETQYF.

Concerning this clone: Additional DNA sequences in this sample encode the identical CDR3. The chain combines TRBV4-2 with TRBJ2-5, with D uncertain. Trimming shortened V by 1 base and J by 1 base, and 4 bases separated the two germline ends. Germline V gene sequence: CDR1 LGHNA, CDR2 YNFKEQ. The CDR3 totals 13 residues. DNA of the CDR3: TGTGCCAGCAGCCAAGGCCCCCAAGAGACCCAGTACTTC. It yields the protein CASSQGPQETQYF.

This clone showed up just once. V usage is TRBV7-2 and J usage is TRBJ2-7, with 9 bases lining up with TRBD2. The germline gives CDR1 SGHTA, CDR2 FQGNSA. This CDR3 has 17 amino acids. Trimming at V came to 1 base and at J to 2 bases, leaving 9 bases not matched to a gene. The CDR3 DNA reads as TGTGCCAGCAGCTTAGAGATGGCGGGAGGGCCCCCCTACGAGCAGTACTTC. Translating gives CASSLEMAGGPPYEQYF.

The chain couples TRBV5-4 to TRBJ2-1; D not certain. The CDR3 consists of 15 residues. The V gene's germline CDR1 is SGHNT and CDR2 YYREEE (reference sequence). The V end was cut by 4 bases, the J end by 3 bases, with 14 bases between. CDR3 DNA sequence: TGTGCCAGCAGCAAAAAACGATCAATCTACAATGAGCAGTTCTTC. It yields the protein CASSKKRSIYNEQFF.